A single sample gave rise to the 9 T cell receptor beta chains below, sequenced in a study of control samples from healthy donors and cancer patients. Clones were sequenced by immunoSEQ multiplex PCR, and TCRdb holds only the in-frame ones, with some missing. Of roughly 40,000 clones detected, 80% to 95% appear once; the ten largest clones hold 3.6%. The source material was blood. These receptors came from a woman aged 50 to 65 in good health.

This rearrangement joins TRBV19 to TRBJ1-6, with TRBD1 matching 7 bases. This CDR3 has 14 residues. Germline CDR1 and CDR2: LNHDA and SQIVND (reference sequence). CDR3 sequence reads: CATTRQGEISPLHF. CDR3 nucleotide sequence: TGTGCTACTACTAGGCAGGGGGAAATTTCACCCCTCCACTTT.

The CDR3 coding sequence is TGTGCCAGCTCACCCAGGGTAGGGGCCACTGAAGCTTTCTTT. This translates into CASSPRVGATEAFF. The chain is built from TRBV18 and TRBJ1-1, with D tentatively TRBD1 (5 bases). The length of the CDR3 is 14 residues. Germline-derived CDR1 and CDR2 are KGHSH and LQKENI. The V gene lost 3 bases and the J gene lost 4 bases, with 12 bases spanning the gap. Full variable domain (remainder filled in from reference TRBV18 and TRBJ1-1): NAGVMQNPRHLVRRRGQEARLRCSPMKGHSHVYWYRQLPEEGLKFMVYLQKENIIDESGMPKERFSAEFPKEGPSILRIQQVVRGDSAAYFCASSPRVGATEAFFGQGTRLTVV.

CDR3 DNA sequence: TGTGCCAGCTCACCACCGAAAGCGGGGACCGACAATGAGCAGTTCTTC. Translation gives CASSPPKAGTDNEQFF. The V and J genes are TRBV18 and TRBJ2-1; 7 bases are a match to TRBD2. Per germline, CDR1 KGHSH and CDR2 LQKENI. This CDR3 has 16 residues. The V gene end was trimmed by 0 bases and the J gene end by 5 bases; junction bases not matched to a gene: 7.

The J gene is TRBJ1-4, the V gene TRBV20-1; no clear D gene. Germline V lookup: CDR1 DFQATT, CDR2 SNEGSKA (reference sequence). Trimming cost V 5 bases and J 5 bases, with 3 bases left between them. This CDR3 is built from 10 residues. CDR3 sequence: CSAWNEKLFF. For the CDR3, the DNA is TGCAGTGCTTGGAATGAAAAACTGTTTTTT.

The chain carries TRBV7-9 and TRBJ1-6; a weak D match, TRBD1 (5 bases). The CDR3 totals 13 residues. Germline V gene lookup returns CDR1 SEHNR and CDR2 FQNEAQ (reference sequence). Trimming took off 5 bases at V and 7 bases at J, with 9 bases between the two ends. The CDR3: CASSPDSNSPLHF. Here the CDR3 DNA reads TGTGCCAGCAGCCCAGACAGCAATTCACCCCTCCACTTT.

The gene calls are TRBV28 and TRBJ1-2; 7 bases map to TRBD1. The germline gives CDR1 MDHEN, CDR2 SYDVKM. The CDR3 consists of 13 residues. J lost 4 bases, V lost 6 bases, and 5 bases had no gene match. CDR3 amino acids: CASSLGQIYGYTF. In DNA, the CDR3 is TGTGCCAGCAGCTTGGGACAGATCTATGGCTACACCTTC.

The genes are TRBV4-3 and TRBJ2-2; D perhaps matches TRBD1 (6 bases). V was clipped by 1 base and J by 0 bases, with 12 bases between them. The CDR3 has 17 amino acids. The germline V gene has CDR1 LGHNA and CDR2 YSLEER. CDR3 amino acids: CASSQAPTGANTGELFF. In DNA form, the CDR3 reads TGCGCCAGCAGCCAAGCCCCGACAGGTGCGAACACCGGGGAGCTGTTTTTT.

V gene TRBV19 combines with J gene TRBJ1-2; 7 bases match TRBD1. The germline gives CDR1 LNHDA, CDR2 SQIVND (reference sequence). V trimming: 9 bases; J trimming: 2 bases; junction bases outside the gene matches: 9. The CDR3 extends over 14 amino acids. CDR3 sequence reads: CASALLGQNYGYTF. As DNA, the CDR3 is TGTGCCAGCGCCCTTCTGGGACAGAACTATGGCTACACCTTC. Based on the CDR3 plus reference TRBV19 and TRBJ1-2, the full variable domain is DGGITQSPKYLFRKEGQNVTLSCEQNLNHDAMYWYRQDPGQGLRLIYYSQIVNDFQKGDIAEGYSVSREKKESFPLTVTSAQKNPTAFYLCASALLGQNYGYTFGSGTRLTVV.

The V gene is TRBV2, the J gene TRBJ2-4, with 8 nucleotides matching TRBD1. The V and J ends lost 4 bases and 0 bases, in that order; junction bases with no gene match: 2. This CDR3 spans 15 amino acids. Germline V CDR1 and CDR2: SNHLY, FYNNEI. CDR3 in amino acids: CASSGQGIAKNIQYF. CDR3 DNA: TGTGCCAGCAGTGGACAGGGGATAGCCAAAAACATTCAGTACTTC.